Included here is one T cell receptor (beta chain) sequence, with context. The data were taken from a study of identical twins. CDR1 and CDR2 from the germline V gene are SGHTA and FQGNSA. Trimming cost V 4 bases and J 8 bases; bases outside gene matches: 11. The CDR3 has 16 amino acids. A universal primer site was created by template switching, with the cDNA bearing unique molecular identifiers. TCRdb called the 5' RACE reads again in MiXCR, with one record for every CDR3 protein. The sample includes 500,000 to 600,000 distinct CDR3 sequences, around 20% of them seen just once. These same data were also listed under a study on T cells expressing NK-cell markers. As reported in that work: Restriction of sorting to alpha-beta TCR T cells was accomplished in several experiments using an anti-gamma-delta TCR antibody. For a handful of donors, these clonotypes were likewise the leading ones in the CD3+CD56-NKG2C+ fraction.

The source of this sequence is a woman aged 18 to 35 in good health. Sequenced material: CD4+ T cells sorted from blood. The genes are TRBV7-2 and TRBJ2-1, with TRBD2 identical over 10 bases. Here the CDR3 DNA reads TGTGCCAGCAGCTCGTACCATAGCGGGAGGAGGGATGAGCAGTTCTTC. Protein product: CASSSYHSGRRDEQFF. Full variable domain (rest looked up from reference TRBV7-2 and TRBJ2-1): GAGVSQSPSNKVTEKGKDVELRCDPISGHTALYWYRQSLGQGLEFLIYFQGNSAPDKSGLPSDRFSAERTGGSVSTLTIQRTQQEDSAVYLCASSSYHSGRRDEQFFGPGTRLTVL.